This is a list of T cell receptor beta chains from one sample in a study of blood T cell repertoires in COVID-19. Using immunoSEQ multiplex PCR, the repertoire was profiled, and TCRdb retains in-frame clones only, with some absent. The repertoire includes more than 300,000 clones, 90% to 95% of them detected once, and around 3.9% sits in the top ten. Sequencing was carried out using PBMCs or T cells enriched from blood (not recorded which). The receptor set was obtained from a woman aged 25 to 39 who had been exposed to COVID-19. The CDR3 runs from the conserved cysteine through the conserved F or W. Each record gives: V gene, clone size, D gene, J gene, CDR3 protein, CDR3 DNA. The D gene is left open where the match is weak. A row's size may be missing; if present it is once, few, many or a size class.

TRBV19	NA	TRBD2	TRBJ2-1	CASTGGGYNEQFF	TGTGCCAGTACTGGCGGGGGATACAATGAGCAGTTCTTC
TRBV5-1	NA	NA	TRBJ2-3	CASSLATSSGTDTQYF	TGCGCCAGCAGCTTGGCCACTAGCAGTGGCACAGATACGCAGTATTTT
TRBV12-1	NA	NA	TRBJ2-1	CASSSLWTRPTYNEQFF	TGTGCCAGCAGCTCTCTCTGGACTAGGCCGACCTACAATGAGCAGTTCTTC
TRBV7-8	once	NA	TRBJ1-2	CASSTKATGNYGYTF	TGTGCCAGCAGCACAAAGGCTACAGGGAACTATGGCTACACCTTC
TRBV7-9	few	TRBD1	TRBJ1-5	CASTPDRELQPQHF	TGTGCCAGCACCCCGGACAGGGAGCTTCAGCCCCAGCATTTT
TRBV5-1	once	NA	TRBJ1-3	CASSLAFLGDSGNTIYF	TGCGCCAGCAGCTTGGCTTTTCTGGGAGACTCTGGAAACACCATATATTTT
TRBV29-1	NA	NA	TRBJ1-1	CSVEEAGVNTEAFF	TGCAGCGTTGAAGAGGCAGGGGTGAACACTGAAGCTTTCTTT
TRBV5-1	few	NA	TRBJ1-1	CASTQTGQNTEAFF	TGCGCCAGCACCCAGACAGGCCAGAACACTGAAGCTTTCTTT
TRBV11-2	NA	TRBD1	TRBJ1-2	CASSYTGGNGYGYTF	TGTGCCAGCAGCTACACAGGGGGGAATGGCTATGGCTACACCTTC
TRBV10-1	NA	TRBD1	TRBJ1-3	CASRVTGVCGNTIYF	TGCGCCAGCAGGGTGACAGGGGTGTGTGGGAACACCATATATTTT
TRBV5-1	NA	NA	TRBJ1-2	CASSLETRGGYTF	TGCGCCAGCAGCTTGGAAACTCGGGGTGGCTACACCTTC
TRBV5-4	NA	TRBD1	TRBJ2-2	CASSATGGAGTGELFF	TGTGCCAGCAGCGCGACAGGGGGCGCGGGGACCGGGGAGCTGTTTTTT
TRBV6-5	NA	NA	TRBJ1-4	CASSSQRDREKLFF	TGTGCCAGCAGTTCCCAACGGGATAGGGAAAAACTGTTTTTT
TRBV6-9	NA	TRBD1	TRBJ2-4	CASSFTGQGVEAKNIQYF	TGTGCCAGCAGTTTTACGGGACAGGGGGTCGAAGCCAAAAACATTCAGTACTTC
TRBV9	NA	NA	TRBJ2-2	CASSVVGRGTGELFF	TGTGCCAGCAGCGTAGTGGGCAGGGGCACCGGGGAGCTGTTTTTT
TRBV7-9	NA	NA	TRBJ2-2	CASSYTGRTGELFF	TGTGCCAGCAGCTATACAGGCCGCACCGGGGAGCTGTTTTTT
TRBV13	NA	TRBD2	TRBJ2-7	CASSLGGGYEQYF	TGTGCCAGCAGCTTAGGCGGGGGGTACGAGCAGTACTTC
TRBV11-2	NA	NA	TRBJ1-2	CASSSLGTVYGYTF	TGTGCCAGCAGCTCCCTCGGGACTGTATATGGCTACACCTTC
TRBV13	NA	TRBD1	TRBJ1-4	CASSWVKGTGNRATNEKLFF	TGTGCCAGCAGCTGGGTGAAAGGGACAGGGAACCGTGCAACTAATGAAAAACTGTTTTTT
TRBV11-2	NA	NA	TRBJ1-1	CASSSLNLPREAFF	TGTGCCAGCAGCTCCCTAAACCTGCCACGAGAAGCTTTCTTT
TRBV7-2	NA	NA	TRBJ1-3	CASSLVSGRSSGNTIYF	TGTGCCAGCAGCTTAGTGTCTGGCAGAAGCTCTGGAAACACCATATATTTT
TRBV19	NA	TRBD1	TRBJ1-4	CASSLRGQDEKLFF	TGTGCCAGTAGTCTGAGGGGGCAGGATGAAAAACTGTTTTTT
TRBV19	few	TRBD1	TRBJ1-5	CASSISGTGVSQPQHF	TGTGCCAGTAGTATTTCTGGGACAGGGGTTAGTCAGCCCCAGCATTTT
TRBV9	NA	TRBD2	TRBJ2-7	CASSPRGVEQYF	TGTGCCAGCAGCCCACGGGGGGTCGAGCAGTACTTC
TRBV27	NA	TRBD1	TRBJ2-2	CASSLSRTGNTGELFF	TGTGCCAGCAGTTTATCGAGGACAGGGAACACCGGGGAGCTGTTTTTT
TRBV3-1/TRBV3-2	NA	TRBD1	TRBJ2-7	CASSRRTGGPYEQYF	TGTGCCAGCAGCCGTCGGACAGGGGGTCCCTACGAGCAGTACTTC
TRBV3-1/TRBV3-2	NA	NA	TRBJ1-1	CASSRGQIEAFF	TGTGCCAGCAGCCGAGGACAGATTGAAGCTTTCTTT
TRBV19	few	TRBD1	TRBJ2-7	CASRQTNRGDSYEQYF	TGTGCCAGTAGGCAGACCAACAGGGGTGACTCCTACGAGCAGTACTTC
TRBV7-6	NA	NA	TRBJ1-2	CASSLGAGPSYGYTF	TGTGCCAGCAGCTTGGGGGCAGGTCCTAGCTATGGCTACACCTTC